This T cell receptor (beta chain) came from a study of kidney transplant recipient with SARS-CoV-2 infection. This clonotype was counted at least ten times. TCRdb redid the calling of the reads with MiXCR, one entry per CDR3 protein. The data contain 200,000 to 300,000 distinct CDR3 sequences, more than 25% of them singletons. Trimming removed 5 bases from V and 4 bases from J, with 23 bases in between. The CDR3 loop spans 17 amino acids. CDR1 and CDR2 from the germline V gene are SGHVT and SQSDAQ. The J gene is TRBJ1-2, the V gene TRBV7-4; no clear D gene. The clonotype originates from a male patient in his thirties who had COVID-19 and was a kidney transplant recipient. Some of these T cells may belong to the graft donor. The sequences come from a blood sample, collected at baseline and between days 110 and 120 from a kidney transplant recipient. The DNA of the CDR3 is TGTGCCAGCAGCGCAGAGGATTCAGCTCGAAAGACCTATGGCTACACCTTC. Amino acid sequence: CASSAEDSARKTYGYTF. Full variable domain (rest looked up from reference TRBV7-4 and TRBJ1-2): GAGVSQSPRYKVAKRGRDVALRCDSISGHVTLYWYRQTLGQGSEVLTYSQSDAQRDKSGRPSGRFSAERPERSVSTLKIQRTEQGDSAVYLCASSAEDSARKTYGYTFGSGTRLTVV.